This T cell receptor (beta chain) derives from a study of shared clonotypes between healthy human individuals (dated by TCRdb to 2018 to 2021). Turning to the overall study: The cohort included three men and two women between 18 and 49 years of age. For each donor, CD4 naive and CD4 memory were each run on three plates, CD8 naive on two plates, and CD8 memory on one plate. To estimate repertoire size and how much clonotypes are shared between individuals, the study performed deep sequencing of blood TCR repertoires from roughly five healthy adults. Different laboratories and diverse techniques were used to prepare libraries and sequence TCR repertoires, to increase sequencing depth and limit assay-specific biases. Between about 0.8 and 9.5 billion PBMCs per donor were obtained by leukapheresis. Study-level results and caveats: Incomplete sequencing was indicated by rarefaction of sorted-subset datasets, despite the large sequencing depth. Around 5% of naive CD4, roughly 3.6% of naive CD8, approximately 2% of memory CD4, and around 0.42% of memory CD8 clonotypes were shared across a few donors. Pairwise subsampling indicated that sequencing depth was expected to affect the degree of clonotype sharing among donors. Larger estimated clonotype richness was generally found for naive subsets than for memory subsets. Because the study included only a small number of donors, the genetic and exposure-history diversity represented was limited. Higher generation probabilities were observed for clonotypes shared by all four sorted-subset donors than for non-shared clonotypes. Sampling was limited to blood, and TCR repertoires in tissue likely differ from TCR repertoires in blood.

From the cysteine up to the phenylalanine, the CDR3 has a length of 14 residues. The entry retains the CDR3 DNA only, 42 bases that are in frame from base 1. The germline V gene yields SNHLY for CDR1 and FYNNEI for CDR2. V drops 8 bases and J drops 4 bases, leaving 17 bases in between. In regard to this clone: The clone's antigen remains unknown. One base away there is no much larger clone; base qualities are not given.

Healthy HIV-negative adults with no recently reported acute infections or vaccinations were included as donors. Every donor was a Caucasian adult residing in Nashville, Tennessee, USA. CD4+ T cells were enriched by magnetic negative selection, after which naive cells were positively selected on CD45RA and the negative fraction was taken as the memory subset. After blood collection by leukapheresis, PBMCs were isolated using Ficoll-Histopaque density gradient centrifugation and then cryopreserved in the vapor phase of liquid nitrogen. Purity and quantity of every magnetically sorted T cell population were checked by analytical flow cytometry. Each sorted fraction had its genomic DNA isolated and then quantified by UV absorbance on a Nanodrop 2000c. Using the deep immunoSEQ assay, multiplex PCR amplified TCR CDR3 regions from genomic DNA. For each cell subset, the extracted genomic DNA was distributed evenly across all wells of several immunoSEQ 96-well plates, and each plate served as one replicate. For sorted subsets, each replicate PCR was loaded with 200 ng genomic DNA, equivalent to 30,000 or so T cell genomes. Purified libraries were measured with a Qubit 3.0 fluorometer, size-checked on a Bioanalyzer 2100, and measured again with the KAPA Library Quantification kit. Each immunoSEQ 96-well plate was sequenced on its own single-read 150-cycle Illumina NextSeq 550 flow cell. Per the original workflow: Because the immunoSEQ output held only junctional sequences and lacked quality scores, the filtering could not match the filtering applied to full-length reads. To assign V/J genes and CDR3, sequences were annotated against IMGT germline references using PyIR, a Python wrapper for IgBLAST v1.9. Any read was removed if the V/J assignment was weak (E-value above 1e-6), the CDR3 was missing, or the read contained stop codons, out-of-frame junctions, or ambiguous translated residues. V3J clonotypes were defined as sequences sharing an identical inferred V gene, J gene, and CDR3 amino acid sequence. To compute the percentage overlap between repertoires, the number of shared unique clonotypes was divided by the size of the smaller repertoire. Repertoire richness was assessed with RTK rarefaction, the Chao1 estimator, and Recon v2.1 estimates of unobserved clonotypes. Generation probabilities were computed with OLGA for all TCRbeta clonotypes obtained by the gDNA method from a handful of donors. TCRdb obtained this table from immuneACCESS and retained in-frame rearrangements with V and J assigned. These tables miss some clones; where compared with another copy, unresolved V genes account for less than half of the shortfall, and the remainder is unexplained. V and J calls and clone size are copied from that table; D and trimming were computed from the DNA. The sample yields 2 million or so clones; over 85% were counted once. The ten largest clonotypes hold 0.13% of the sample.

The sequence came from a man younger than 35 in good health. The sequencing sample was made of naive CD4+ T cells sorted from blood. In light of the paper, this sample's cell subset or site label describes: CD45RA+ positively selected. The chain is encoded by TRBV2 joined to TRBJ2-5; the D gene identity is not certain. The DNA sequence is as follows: TGTGCCAGCGCTTGGAGCGAGAGTGGAGAGACCCAGTACTTC. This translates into CASAWSESGETQYF.